This is a list of T cell receptor beta chains from one sample in a study of CD8 T cells in Susac syndrome. TCRdb used MiXCR to reprocess the immunoSEQ multiplex PCR reads, holding one entry per CDR3 protein. The repertoire holds some 150,000 distinct CDR3 sequences, with roughly 95% as singletons. Material: CD4+ T cells from PBMCs. Receptor source: a human donor in good health. Both conserved end residues are part of each CDR3. D genes are given only for firm matches. Some rows have no size entry. The others give once, few or many, or a class for an expanded clone.

CDR3 length: 16
V gene: TRBV12-3/TRBV12-4
J gene: TRBJ2-2
clone size: NA
D gene: TRBD2
CDR3 protein: CASSFRGRDSGGELFF
CDR3 DNA: TGTGCCAGCAGTTTCCGCGGGAGGGATTCGGGCGGGGAGCTGTTTTTT

CDR3 length: 15
V gene: TRBV5-6
J gene: TRBJ2-3
clone size: NA
D gene: TRBD1
CDR3 protein: CASSLFRGQGGTQYF
CDR3 DNA: TGTGCCAGCAGCTTGTTCAGGGGGCAAGGGGGTACGCAGTATTTT

CDR3 length: 13
V gene: TRBV27
J gene: TRBJ1-1
clone size: NA
D gene: NA
CDR3 protein: CASSFRRNTEAFF
CDR3 DNA: TGTGCCAGCAGTTTTAGGAGGAACACTGAAGCTTTCTTT

CDR3 length: 15
V gene: TRBV11-3
J gene: TRBJ2-1
clone size: NA
D gene: NA
CDR3 protein: CASSSPGPESSEQFF
CDR3 DNA: TGTGCCAGCAGCTCGCCGGGACCGGAGAGCAGTGAGCAGTTCTTC

CDR3 length: 12
V gene: TRBV6-1
J gene: TRBJ1-3
clone size: NA
D gene: NA
CDR3 protein: CASREAGNTIYF
CDR3 DNA: TGTGCCAGCCGTGAAGCTGGAAACACCATATATTTT

CDR3 length: 15
V gene: TRBV25-1
J gene: TRBJ2-7
clone size: NA
D gene: TRBD2
CDR3 protein: CASSEFGGLPYEQYF
CDR3 DNA: TGTGCCAGCAGTGAGTTTGGGGGACTACCCTACGAGCAGTACTTC

CDR3 length: 13
V gene: TRBV27
J gene: TRBJ2-1
clone size: NA
D gene: NA
CDR3 protein: CASSFLDDNEQFF
CDR3 DNA: TGTGCCAGCAGTTTTCTAGACGACAATGAGCAGTTCTTC

CDR3 length: 16
V gene: TRBV4-1
J gene: TRBJ2-1
clone size: NA
D gene: TRBD2
CDR3 protein: CASSQVLAGRYNEQFF
CDR3 DNA: TGCGCCAGCAGCCAAGTCCTAGCGGGAAGATACAATGAGCAGTTCTTC

CDR3 length: 16
V gene: TRBV5-5
J gene: TRBJ2-4
clone size: NA
D gene: TRBD1
CDR3 protein: CASSATGGSAKNIQYF
CDR3 DNA: TGTGCCAGCAGCGCCACAGGGGGAAGTGCCAAAAACATTCAGTACTTC

CDR3 length: 16
V gene: TRBV15
J gene: TRBJ2-1
clone size: NA
D gene: NA
CDR3 protein: CATSRASGREFDEQFF
CDR3 DNA: TGTGCCACCAGCAGAGCCTCGGGACGTGAGTTCGATGAGCAGTTCTTC

CDR3 length: 16
V gene: TRBV25-1
J gene: TRBJ2-5
clone size: NA
D gene: NA
CDR3 protein: CASSEFGGTGQETQYF
CDR3 DNA: TGTGCCAGCAGTGAATTCGGGGGGACAGGACAAGAGACCCAGTACTTC

CDR3 length: 15
V gene: TRBV4-2
J gene: TRBJ2-2
clone size: NA
D gene: TRBD1
CDR3 protein: CASSQRTGGTGELFF
CDR3 DNA: TGTGCCAGCAGCCAAAGGACAGGGGGGACCGGGGAGCTGTTTTTT

CDR3 length: 13
V gene: TRBV10-2
J gene: TRBJ2-3
clone size: NA
D gene: TRBD1
CDR3 protein: CATDRGWTDTQYF
CDR3 DNA: TGCGCCACGGACAGGGGATGGACAGATACGCAGTATTTT

CDR3 length: 14
V gene: TRBV28
J gene: TRBJ2-7
clone size: NA
D gene: TRBD2
CDR3 protein: CASRPGSGSGEQYF
CDR3 DNA: TGTGCCAGCAGGCCCGGGAGCGGGAGTGGCGAGCAGTACTTC

CDR3 length: 15
V gene: TRBV4-1
J gene: TRBJ2-7
clone size: NA
D gene: NA
CDR3 protein: CASSQADRASGEQYF
CDR3 DNA: TGCGCCAGCAGCCAAGCGGACAGGGCTAGCGGCGAGCAGTACTTC

CDR3 length: 13
V gene: TRBV5-4
J gene: TRBJ1-2
clone size: NA
D gene: NA
CDR3 protein: CASRREGNYGYTF
CDR3 DNA: TGTGCCAGCAGGAGGGAAGGGAACTATGGCTACACCTTC

CDR3 length: 17
V gene: TRBV3-1
J gene: TRBJ2-3
clone size: NA
D gene: TRBD2
CDR3 protein: CASSHRASGVTSDTQYF
CDR3 DNA: TGTGCCAGCAGCCATCGGGCTAGCGGGGTTACCTCAGATACGCAGTATTTT

CDR3 length: 15
V gene: TRBV20-1
J gene: TRBJ2-2
clone size: NA
D gene: TRBD1
CDR3 protein: CSAGKDRENTGELFF
CDR3 DNA: TGCAGTGCGGGGAAGGACAGGGAGAACACCGGGGAGCTGTTTTTT

CDR3 length: 13
V gene: TRBV12-3/TRBV12-4
J gene: TRBJ2-3
clone size: NA
D gene: NA
CDR3 protein: CATLSPPADTQYF
CDR3 DNA: TGTGCCACTTTAAGTCCCCCCGCAGATACGCAGTATTTT

CDR3 length: 14
V gene: TRBV5-1
J gene: TRBJ1-3
clone size: NA
D gene: NA
CDR3 protein: CASSLTGTENTIYF
CDR3 DNA: TGCGCCAGCAGCTTGACAGGGACTGAAAACACCATATATTTT

CDR3 length: 15
V gene: TRBV3-1
J gene: TRBJ2-1
clone size: NA
D gene: NA
CDR3 protein: CASRLHGTDNNEQFF
CDR3 DNA: TGTGCCAGCAGACTTCACGGGACGGACAACAATGAGCAGTTCTTC

CDR3 length: 16
V gene: TRBV5-6
J gene: TRBJ2-3
clone size: NA
D gene: TRBD2
CDR3 protein: CASSPGTSFGTDTQYF
CDR3 DNA: TGTGCCAGCAGCCCCGGGACTAGCTTTGGTACAGATACGCAGTATTTT

CDR3 length: 15
V gene: TRBV5-4
J gene: TRBJ2-4
clone size: NA
D gene: TRBD2
CDR3 protein: CASSLGGSGGNIQYF
CDR3 DNA: TGTGCCAGCAGCTTGGGCGGGAGTGGTGGAAACATTCAGTACTTC

CDR3 length: 14
V gene: TRBV2
J gene: TRBJ2-2
clone size: NA
D gene: TRBD2
CDR3 protein: CASGGLAGGGELFF
CDR3 DNA: TGTGCCAGCGGGGGACTAGCGGGAGGTGGGGAGCTGTTTTTT

CDR3 length: 14
V gene: TRBV11-2
J gene: TRBJ2-3
clone size: NA
D gene: NA
CDR3 protein: CASSFVQGADTQYF
CDR3 DNA: TGTGCCAGCAGCTTTGTCCAGGGCGCAGATACGCAGTATTTT

CDR3 length: 14
V gene: TRBV7-2
J gene: TRBJ2-2
clone size: NA
D gene: NA
CDR3 protein: CASSLAPIGGELFF
CDR3 DNA: TGTGCCAGCAGCTTAGCCCCAATCGGCGGGGAGCTGTTTTTT

CDR3 length: 17
V gene: TRBV5-4
J gene: TRBJ2-3
clone size: NA
D gene: TRBD1
CDR3 protein: CASSLPGGRMHTDTQYF
CDR3 DNA: TGTGCCAGCAGTCTCCCAGGGGGACGGATGCACACAGATACGCAGTATTTT

CDR3 length: 15
V gene: TRBV19
J gene: TRBJ1-1
clone size: NA
D gene: NA
CDR3 protein: CAIRGGRTSHTEAFF
CDR3 DNA: TGTGCCATTCGAGGGGGACGGACCTCTCACACTGAAGCTTTCTTT

CDR3 length: 15
V gene: TRBV27
J gene: TRBJ2-7
clone size: once
D gene: NA
CDR3 protein: CASKVRGTLDPEQYF
CDR3 DNA: TGTGCCAGCAAGGTGCGCGGGACCCTTGATCCCGAGCAGTACTTC

CDR3 length: 13
V gene: TRBV12-5
J gene: TRBJ2-5
clone size: NA
D gene: NA
CDR3 protein: CASGLRGKETQYF
CDR3 DNA: TGTGCTAGTGGTTTGAGGGGGAAAGAGACCCAGTACTTC

CDR3 length: 13
V gene: TRBV5-1
J gene: TRBJ2-1
clone size: NA
D gene: NA
CDR3 protein: CASSLDGVDEQFF
CDR3 DNA: TGCGCCAGCAGCTTGGACGGCGTCGATGAGCAGTTCTTC

CDR3 length: 15
V gene: TRBV5-1
J gene: TRBJ2-1
clone size: NA
D gene: TRBD2
CDR3 protein: CASSRLAGGPNEQFF
CDR3 DNA: TGCGCCAGCAGCCGACTAGCGGGAGGGCCTAATGAGCAGTTCTTC

CDR3 length: 13
V gene: TRBV29-1
J gene: TRBJ2-7
clone size: NA
D gene: TRBD2
CDR3 protein: CSGSRGGTYEQYF
CDR3 DNA: TGCAGCGGGTCCCGCGGGGGAACCTACGAGCAGTACTTC

CDR3 length: 15
V gene: TRBV20-1
J gene: TRBJ2-5
clone size: once
D gene: NA
CDR3 protein: CSARDGARNQETQYF
CDR3 DNA: TGCAGTGCTAGAGATGGTGCTCGGAATCAAGAGACCCAGTACTTC

CDR3 length: 14
V gene: TRBV18
J gene: TRBJ2-5
clone size: NA
D gene: TRBD2
CDR3 protein: CASSGVAGEETQYF
CDR3 DNA: TGTGCCAGCTCAGGAGTAGCGGGAGAAGAGACCCAGTACTTC

CDR3 length: 15
V gene: TRBV15
J gene: TRBJ1-1
clone size: NA
D gene: TRBD1
CDR3 protein: CATSRKQGAGTEAFF
CDR3 DNA: TGTGCCACCAGCAGAAAACAGGGGGCAGGCACTGAAGCTTTCTTT

CDR3 length: 14
V gene: TRBV5-1
J gene: TRBJ2-7
clone size: NA
D gene: NA
CDR3 protein: CASSLMPSSYEQYF
CDR3 DNA: TGCGCCAGCAGCTTGATGCCGAGCTCCTACGAGCAGTACTTC

CDR3 length: 16
V gene: TRBV12-3/TRBV12-4
J gene: TRBJ1-3
clone size: NA
D gene: NA
CDR3 protein: CASSSPRRTSGNTIYF
CDR3 DNA: TGTGCCAGCAGTTCCCCGCGGAGGACCTCTGGAAACACCATATATTTT

CDR3 length: 15
V gene: TRBV5-4
J gene: TRBJ2-1
clone size: NA
D gene: TRBD2
CDR3 protein: CASSSSGTSYNEQFF
CDR3 DNA: TGTGCCAGCAGCTCAAGCGGGACCTCCTACAATGAGCAGTTCTTC

CDR3 length: 13
V gene: TRBV27
J gene: TRBJ1-2
clone size: NA
D gene: NA
CDR3 protein: CASSFRANYGYTF
CDR3 DNA: TGTGCCAGCAGTTTCCGGGCTAACTATGGCTACACCTTC

CDR3 length: 11
V gene: TRBV2
J gene: TRBJ1-1
clone size: NA
D gene: NA
CDR3 protein: CASSVGDSAFF
CDR3 DNA: TGTGCCAGCAGTGTAGGGGATTCGGCTTTCTTT

CDR3 length: 14
V gene: TRBV5-1
J gene: TRBJ1-1
clone size: NA
D gene: NA
CDR3 protein: CASSLNGGNTEAFF
CDR3 DNA: TGCGCCAGCAGCTTGAATGGCGGGAACACTGAAGCTTTCTTT

CDR3 length: 16
V gene: TRBV4-1
J gene: TRBJ2-3
clone size: NA
D gene: NA
CDR3 protein: CASSLQLGWRGDTQYF
CDR3 DNA: TGCGCCAGCAGCCTTCAACTAGGATGGAGGGGAGATACGCAGTATTTT

CDR3 length: 13
V gene: TRBV3-1
J gene: TRBJ2-1
clone size: NA
D gene: NA
CDR3 protein: CASSQDRLVAQFF
CDR3 DNA: TGTGCCAGCAGCCAAGATCGACTAGTCGCGCAGTTCTTC

CDR3 length: 13
V gene: TRBV12-3/TRBV12-4
J gene: TRBJ2-2
clone size: NA
D gene: NA
CDR3 protein: CASSTTQTGELFF
CDR3 DNA: TGTGCCAGCAGCACTACTCAGACCGGGGAGCTGTTTTTT

CDR3 length: 13
V gene: TRBV24-1
J gene: TRBJ2-3
clone size: NA
D gene: NA
CDR3 protein: CATSDPATDTQYF
CDR3 DNA: TGTGCCACCAGTGATCCAGCCACAGATACGCAGTATTTT

CDR3 length: 13
V gene: TRBV20-1
J gene: TRBJ1-2
clone size: once
D gene: NA
CDR3 protein: CSAREGGGQGYTF
CDR3 DNA: TGCAGTGCTAGAGAGGGGGGAGGACAAGGCTACACCTTC

CDR3 length: 14
V gene: TRBV3-1
J gene: TRBJ2-1
clone size: NA
D gene: TRBD2
CDR3 protein: CASSRAPLAGEQFF
CDR3 DNA: TGTGCCAGCAGCCGCGCGCCCCTAGCGGGTGAGCAGTTCTTC

CDR3 length: 14
V gene: TRBV2
J gene: TRBJ2-5
clone size: once
D gene: NA
CDR3 protein: CASTGEAGAETQYF
CDR3 DNA: TGTGCCAGCACAGGGGAGGCGGGAGCGGAGACCCAGTACTTC